The 20 T cell receptor beta chains below were found in one sample sequenced in a study of T cell responses to AZD1222 COVID-19 vaccine. Measured with immunoSEQ multiplex PCR; TCRdb has only the in-frame clones, and not every one. Here the sample spans some 83,000 clones, more than 80% being singletons. The sample here was peripheral blood, taken on day 0 of AZD1222 vaccination. Every receptor here comes from an adult in good health.

The chain links TRBV5-1 to TRBJ2-3; D is uncertain. Trimming left V 2 bases short and J 2 bases short, with 12 bases between. The CDR3 extends over 15 amino acids. In germline, CDR1 is SGHRS, CDR2 YFSETQ. CDR3 residues: CASSFARLFTDTQYF. CDR3 DNA sequence: TGCGCCAGCAGCTTCGCTCGACTGTTCACAGATACGCAGTATTTT.

The chain couples TRBV24-1 to TRBJ2-2, with TRBD2 as a possible D gene (6 bases). The V gene's germline CDR1 is KGHDR and CDR2 SFDVKD. The CDR3 sequence is 15 residues long. V lost 9 bases to trimming and J lost 4 bases, with 17 bases between them. The CDR3 nucleotides are TGTGCCACCCGCGGGACCGAACAGATCACCGGGGAGCTGTTTTTT. This codes for CATRGTEQITGELFF.

This clone was observed a few times. The chain has TRBV24-1 and TRBJ2-2; D not resolved. Germline CDR1 is KGHDR and CDR2 is SFDVKD. The CDR3 totals 13 residues. V lost 5 bases and J 8 bases, leaving 11 bases between the germline ends. CDR3 in DNA: TGTGCCACCAGTGGGACGCCTTCGGGGGAGCTGTTTTTT. It is translated as CATSGTPSGELFF.

The V call is TRBV9, the J call TRBJ1-5; D gene unclear. The V end was cut by 4 bases, the J end by 5 bases, with 19 bases between. The CDR3 is 16 amino acids. Germline-derived CDR1 and CDR2 are SGDLS and YYNGEE. The CDR3: CASSPLPIPPYQPQHF. The CDR3, as DNA: TGTGCCAGCAGCCCATTGCCCATACCACCCTATCAGCCCCAGCATTTT.

V and J are TRBV6-4 and TRBJ1-1, with 7 bases matching TRBD1. CDR3 length: 18 residues. V shed 1 base and J 0 bases; nucleotides not matched to a gene: 11. Per germline, CDR1 MRHNA and CDR2 SNTAGT. The chain's CDR3 is CASSDFGTGEDLNTEAFF. The CDR3 DNA reads as TGTGCCAGCAGTGACTTTGGAACAGGGGAAGATTTGAACACTGAAGCTTTCTTT.

This chain uses TRBV9 with TRBJ1-2; possible D gene TRBD1, 6 bases. V lost 0 bases and J lost 2, with 17 bases in between. CDR1 is SGDLS, CDR2 YYNGEE, per germline. The CDR3 is 17 residues long. CDR3 region: CASSVDGTRPGNYGYTF. Here the CDR3 DNA reads TGTGCCAGCAGCGTAGATGGGACAAGGCCCGGGAACTATGGCTACACCTTC.

The chain links TRBV18 to TRBJ1-3; D uncertain. Trimming took off 5 bases at V and 8 bases at J, with 16 bases between the two ends. The CDR3 has 14 residues. Germline assignment: CDR1 KGHSH and CDR2 LQKENI. The DNA for the CDR3 is TGTGCCAGCTCAGACCGTGCACTTAAAGACACCATATATTTT. This sequence encodes CASSDRALKDTIYF.

J is TRBJ2-2 and V is TRBV2; D perhaps matches TRBD1 (6 bases). The CDR3 covers 14 residues. V was pared by 7 bases and J by 0 bases, with 9 bases between. The germline V gene has CDR1 SNHLY and CDR2 FYNNEI. Written as DNA, the CDR3 is TGTGCCAGCATCGGGACATCGAACACCGGGGAGCTGTTTTTT. Translating gives CASIGTSNTGELFF.

The chain couples TRBV7-6 to TRBJ2-3; D may be TRBD1 (6 bases). This CDR3 is 16 amino acids long. The V and J ends lost 5 bases and 4 bases respectively, with 19 bases between them. Germline CDR1 reads SGHVS; CDR2 reads FNYEAQ. The CDR3 coding sequence is TGTGCCAGCAGCCAAGGGGGACACCTAGGCCCAGATACGCAGTATTTT. This encodes CASSQGGHLGPDTQYF.

The chain recombines TRBV3-1 (or the pseudogene TRBV3-2) with TRBJ1-3; weak D call: TRBD1 (5 bases). In germline, CDR1 is LGHDT, CDR2 YNNKEL (reference sequence). V lost 0 bases, J lost 2 bases, and 8 bases lay in between. The CDR3 totals 15 residues. CDR3 sequence reads: CASSQDWGTGNTIYF. Written as DNA, the CDR3 is TGTGCCAGCAGCCAAGATTGGGGGACTGGAAACACCATATATTTT.

This chain uses TRBV18 with TRBJ1-5; 7 bases map to TRBD1. V lost 5 bases to trimming and J lost 5 bases; unmatched junction nucleotides: 9. The CDR3 totals 15 residues. The germline CDR1 and CDR2 sequences are KGHSH and LQKENI. CDR3 sequence (DNA): TGTGCCAGCTCAGGTGGACAGGTCACCTATCAGCCCCAGCATTTT. It yields the protein CASSGGQVTYQPQHF.

The chain joins TRBV30 to TRBJ1-2, with TRBD1 matching 10 bases. CDR3 length: 12 amino acids. Germline V gene lookup returns CDR1 GTSNPN and CDR2 SVGIG (reference sequence). V shed 5 bases and J 8 bases; nucleotides not matched to a gene: 5. The CDR3 protein is CAWGDRGVGYTF. The CDR3, as DNA: TGTGCCTGGGGGGACAGGGGTGTGGGCTACACCTTC.

V and J are TRBV3-1 (or the pseudogene TRBV3-2) and TRBJ2-7, with D tentatively TRBD1 or TRBD2 (6 bases each). V lost 1 base and J lost 0, with 19 bases in between. The CDR3 runs to 18 residues. Germline lookup yields CDR1 LGHDT and CDR2 YNNKEL (reference sequence). The CDR3 sequence is CASSQARYGGTISYEQYF. In DNA form, the CDR3 reads TGTGCCAGCAGCCAAGCTCGGTACGGGGGCACCATCTCCTACGAGCAGTACTTC.

In this sample, this clone turned up a few times. The J gene is TRBJ2-7, the V gene TRBV28, with TRBD1 matching 8 bases. The trim removed 6 bases at V and 0 bases at J, leaving 4 bases unmatched. The germline CDR1 and CDR2 sequences are MDHEN and SYDVKM. CDR3 size: 14 residues. The CDR3 bases are TGTGCCAGCAGGAGACAGGGGAGCTCCTACGAGCAGTACTTC. As protein: CASRRQGSSYEQYF.

This clone has just one count. This CDR3 reads CASSFQGITNYGYTF. The CDR3, as DNA: TGTGCCAGCAGCTTTCAGGGGATCACTAACTATGGCTACACCTTC. The chain recombines TRBV11-2 with TRBJ1-2; D is possibly TRBD1 (6 bases). CDR1 SGHAT and CDR2 FQNNGV come from the germline V gene. Trimming cost V 3 bases and J 0 bases, with 11 bases left between them. The CDR3 is made up of 15 amino acids.

The chain links TRBV2 to TRBJ1-1; D remains ambiguous. Germline V lookup: CDR1 SNHLY, CDR2 FYNNEI. The length of the CDR3 is 11 residues. V lost 7 bases, J lost 1 base, and 4 bases lay in between. CDR3 sequence: CASNENTEAFF. CDR3 DNA: TGTGCCAGCAACGAGAACACTGAAGCTTTCTTT.

This sequence joins TRBV15 and TRBJ1-2; 7 nucleotides agree with TRBD1. Germline V lookup: CDR1 LNHNV, CDR2 YYDKDF (reference sequence). The V and J ends lost 1 base and 3 bases, in that order; junction bases with no gene match: 2. This CDR3 contains 14 residues. CDR3: CATSRVGTDYGYTF. CDR3 nucleotide sequence: TGTGCCACCAGCAGAGTCGGGACAGACTATGGCTACACCTTC.

This sequence joins TRBV19 and TRBJ1-1; D is possibly TRBD1 (6 bases). This CDR3 has 14 amino acids. The V gene lost 6 bases and the J gene lost 4 bases, with 15 bases spanning the gap. Germline assignment: CDR1 LNHDA and CDR2 SQIVND (reference sequence). CDR3 in amino acids: CASSTGTAVTEAFF. The CDR3 DNA reads TGTGCCAGTAGCACAGGGACTGCAGTCACTGAAGCTTTCTTT.

The chain couples TRBV18 to TRBJ1-1; 11 positions match TRBD1. Germline trimming cut 2 bases from V and 4 bases from J; bases unmatched to any gene: 3. The length of the CDR3 is 15 residues. CDR1 is KGHSH, CDR2 LQKENI, per germline. The CDR3 loop reads CASSPGTGGSTEAFF. The CDR3 bases are TGTGCCAGCTCACCAGGGACAGGGGGAAGCACTGAAGCTTTCTTT.

The chain carries TRBV7-9 and TRBJ1-4, with 8 bases lining up with TRBD1. Looked up from germline, CDR1 is SEHNR and CDR2 is FQNEAQ (reference sequence). J was trimmed by 0 bases and V by 3 bases; bases with no gene match: 9. CDR3 length: 18 amino acids. CDR3: CASSLFGDRHATNEKLFF. DNA of the CDR3: TGTGCCAGCAGCTTGTTTGGGGACAGGCATGCAACTAATGAAAAACTGTTTTTT.